What follows describes a single TCR beta chain. Its target is unknown. The study ran its PCR with 60 Vbeta and 13 Jbeta primers. Only in-frame clones appear in the TCRdb table, and some are missing; sequencing was by immunoSEQ multiplex PCR. This sample has about 98,000 clones, with over 75% found just once. The V end lost 0 bases, the J end lost 2 bases, and 12 bases lay between the germline ends. Germline V lookup: CDR1 SGHNT, CDR2 YYREEE (reference sequence). This CDR3 contains 16 residues. The record originates from a study of cytomegalovirus exposure and HLA in healthy donors. Notes on the study in general: The study listed around 150 cytomegalovirus-associated TCR beta chains. Clonal expansion, a later analysis showed, was greater in HLA-associated TCR beta chains than in equally common others.

Sequencing was carried out using PBMCs. The J gene is TRBJ2-1, the V gene TRBV5-4; D not resolved. This TCR derives from a female donor in good health and CMV-seropositive. CDR3 residues: CASSLAPTDAYNEQFF. The CDR3 DNA reads as TGTGCCAGCAGCTTGGCACCCACAGACGCCTACAATGAGCAGTTCTTC.